This T cell receptor beta chain is drawn from a study of blood T cell repertoires in COVID-19. Some clones are missing from TCRdb's copy, which holds only in-frame ones; the method was immunoSEQ multiplex PCR. The sample includes 350,000 to 400,000 clones, 88% seen only once; the top ten take less than 1.5%. The TCR comes from a woman between 18 and 30 years old who had recovered from COVID-19. Sequenced material: PBMCs or T cells enriched from blood (not recorded which).

The CDR3 region has the DNA TGCGCCAGCAGCCAAGATATCTCAGGGGCAGAAGCTTTCTTT. It yields the protein CASSQDISGAEAFF. The V and J genes are TRBV4-3 and TRBJ1-1, with D possibly being TRBD1 (6 bases). CDR1 and CDR2 from the germline V gene are LGHNA and YSLEER. Between the trimmed V and J ends, which lost 0 bases and 8 bases, there was a span of 13 bases. This CDR3 comprises 14 residues.